Reported below is one TCR beta chain. Residents of about two dozen US areas, aged about 18 to 95 years, made up the participants. Participants had their cohort set by participant-reported clinical history. The data belong to a study of blood T cell repertoires in COVID-19. Across the whole study: Samples came from the United States, Italy and Spain, spanning acute and convalescent COVID-19.

As originally analysed: Counts of nucleated cells, estimated from reference gene primer amplification, were obtained. Data came from immunoSEQ multiplex PCR; TCRdb stores just in-frame clones and leaves some out. D and trimming come from the DNA, and the V and J calls and clone size come from that table. The sample lists roughly 400,000 clones, about 92% occurring once. The germline CDR1 and CDR2 sequences are LNHNV and YYDKDF (reference sequence). Germline trimming cut 0 bases from V and 6 bases from J; bases unmatched to any gene: 11. This CDR3 spans 18 amino acids. Specimen: PBMCs or T cells enriched from blood (not recorded which). J is TRBJ2-2 and V is TRBV15; 9 bases agree with TRBD1. The sequence derives from a man in his late teens or twenties who had recovered from COVID-19. The CDR3 reads CATSRENPGQGSSGELFF. CDR3 coding DNA: TGTGCCACCAGCAGAGAAAACCCGGGACAGGGATCCTCCGGGGAGCTGTTTTTT.